These T cell receptor beta chains were read from a single sample in a study of OX40 agonist ivuxolimab in advanced cancers. The data were produced by immunoSEQ multiplex PCR, yet TCRdb's version contains in-frame clones alone and is incomplete. The sample has approximately 52,000 clones; approximately 84% are singletons. The sequences come from CD4+ or CD8+ T cells sorted from blood, collected in a trial of the OX40 agonist ivuxolimab. The receptors come from an adult with an advanced solid tumor such as melanoma, head and neck, liver or kidney cancer. Both conserved end residues are part of each CDR3.

V gene	J gene	CDR3 protein
TRBV6-5	TRBJ2-2	CASSYVAGGNTGELFF
TRBV27	TRBJ1-1	CASSLYGLGGTEAFF
TRBV14	TRBJ1-2	CASSQGVTGRGYTF
TRBV28	TRBJ2-1	CASWDRGFPGRQFF
TRBV5-1	TRBJ2-6	CASSLASGFPSGANVLTF
TRBV4-3	TRBJ2-1	CASSWDRRSSYNEQFF
TRBV7-2	TRBJ1-1	CASSRPTENTEAFF
TRBV5-5	TRBJ2-5	CASSLASEGETQYF
TRBV11-2	TRBJ2-4	CASSLYTVAKNIQYF
TRBV19	TRBJ2-4	CATRGGMNIQYF
TRBV7-3	TRBJ2-1	CASSLGRGHNEQFF
TRBV30	NA	CAWSVGGLTYEQYF
TRBV14	TRBJ2-3	CASSHLGLDTQYF
TRBV20-1	TRBJ2-3	CSAIDPNTQYF
TRBV6-4	TRBJ2-3	CASSVNGQGADTQYF
TRBV4-3	TRBJ1-4	CASSPHRANEKLFF
TRBV7-7	TRBJ2-1	CASSSNRDGEQFF
TRBV15	TRBJ2-1	CATSRGTYNEQFF
TRBV10-3	TRBJ1-5	CAISITGGLQPQHF
TRBV28	TRBJ2-1	CASRGGPYNEQFF
TRBV7-9	TRBJ2-2	CASSAPKGRFTGELFF
TRBV11-2	TRBJ2-2	CASSFRGTGELFF
TRBV21-1	TRBJ1-5	CASSKRRGRNQPQHF
TRBV9	TRBJ1-5	CASSQDRGRQPQHF
TRBV9	TRBJ2-3	CASSPRTAGGDTQYF
TRBV14	TRBJ2-3	CASSSPDRGTDTQYF
TRBV18	TRBJ1-2	CASSPGASNYGYTF
TRBV6-1	TRBJ1-2	CASSEAGGGGYTF
TRBV9	TRBJ1-4	CASSVDIRHEKLFF
TRBV29-1	TRBJ2-3	CSVTGTSGGTDTQYF
TRBV5-4	TRBJ1-1	CASSTDGSSEAFF
TRBV18	TRBJ2-2	CASSSPPVLAGELFF
TRBV9	TRBJ2-7	CASSVDQGADEQYF
TRBV10-1	TRBJ1-6	CASRRHRGSYNSPLHF
TRBV4-2	TRBJ2-1	CASSRPGAGGSYNEQFF
TRBV19	TRBJ2-3	CASSTGTRSTDTQYF
TRBV6-6	TRBJ2-5	CASRALAGQETQYF
TRBV19	TRBJ1-4	CASASSSRGPIHEKLFF